This TCR beta chain was captured in a study of Graves' ophthalmopathy and Graves' hyperthyroidism. Study-wide results and caveats: Discriminating ophthalmopathy from stable hyperthyroidism, a 13-signature model attained a sensitivity of about 88% and a specificity of about 83%.

Points on this clonotype: What it binds is unknown. This sequence may be a read error, since a much larger clone differs from it by one base.

TCR beta CDR3 regions were amplified from RNA transcripts. Second-round multiplex PCR came after first-round RT-PCR with HTBI primers. TCRdb analysed the multiplex PCR reads with MiXCR anew, one entry per CDR3 protein. The table shows hundreds of thousands of distinct CDR3 sequences, with just over 40% occurring only once. Pregnant or lactating patients and those with other autoimmune diseases or uncontrolled infections were excluded. PBMCs had their origin in fresh peripheral blood (roughly 11 ml). Sequenced input: peripheral blood. The source is an adult man with Graves' ophthalmopathy.

The CDR3 DNA reads TGTGCCAGCAGCTGGACTGGGGGGAAGCAGTACTTC. Translating it yields CASSWTGGKQYF. J is TRBJ2-7 and V is TRBV7-2; a weak D match, TRBD2 (6 bases). The CDR3 runs to 12 residues. Per the germline V gene, CDR1 is SGHTA and CDR2 is FQGNSA. The germline V and J ends were trimmed by 4 bases and 8 bases, with 12 bases remaining between them.